The present T cell receptor (beta chain) was sequenced within a study of regulatory T cells in long-lasting Graves disease. Regarding the study as a whole: Persistent patients shared 2,741 public clonotypes among themselves. Newly diagnosed patients shared fewer, at more than 750. Persistent cases of Graves' showed reduced TCR diversity relative to newly diagnosed patients. TRBV28, TRBJ1-2 and TRBJ2-5 were segments that persistent disease favored.

Sequencing libraries for TCR beta were prepared with iRepertoire HTBI primers and Arm-PCR of CDR3 regions. TCRdb used MiXCR to reprocess the multiplex PCR reads, holding one entry per CDR3 protein. The table has 300,000 to 400,000 distinct CDR3 sequences, around a fifth seen once. The sample's time point: persistent/refractory GD, antithyroid drugs over 5 years with positive TRAb. With RNA extracted from PBMCs as input, the TCR library was made. Recruitment took place at an endocrinology department in Xi'an, China. A single count supports this clonotype. Its antigen is undetermined. Germline is not matched at one junction end, which may reflect a read error. CDR1 and CDR2 from the germline V gene are SNHLY and FYNNEI. CDR3 length: 14 amino acids.

This TCR was sampled from a female donor with Graves disease. The chain has TRBV2 and TRBJ2-3, with 9 bases lining up with TRBD2. Sequences were derived from peripheral blood mononuclear cells (PBMCs), sampled when the disease was refractory, from a patient treated with antithyroid drugs. The CDR3 reads CVSSGGLAAVPQYF. The CDR3 coding sequence is TGTGTCAGCAGTGGGGGACTAGCCGCCGTACCGCAGTATTTT.